Reported below is one T cell receptor beta chain. The data belong to a study of blood T cell repertoires in COVID-19. Study details: The United States, Italy and Spain provided the acute and convalescent COVID-19 samples.

Method: immunoSEQ multiplex PCR; TCRdb's copy keeps in-frame clones and lacks some. The sample lists about 28,000 clones; 70% to 90% were seen once. The CDR3 runs to 15 residues. V was trimmed by 1 base and J by 3 bases, leaving 13 bases between them. Looked up from germline, CDR1 is LGHDT and CDR2 is YNNKEL (reference sequence). Sample: peripheral blood. This sequence joins TRBV3-1 (or the pseudogene TRBV3-2) and TRBJ2-7, with a weak D call TRBD2 (6 bases). This receptor was obtained from a human donor in a cohort sampled during active COVID-19. In DNA, the CDR3 is TGTGCCAGCAGCCAAGGAGTAGCGGAATACTACGAGCAGTACTTC. Its protein is CASSQGVAEYYEQYF.